This T cell receptor (beta chain) appears in the sequencing data of a study of vaccination effects on CD4 cells after COVID-19. Study at large: Vaccination of participants consisted of two doses of either the BNT162b2 or mRNA-1273 vaccine.

At the end of 10 days of culture, CD4+ T cells were isolated. Notes on this clone: Antigen: not known.

The CDR3 runs to 16 residues. The V gene end was trimmed by 0 bases and the J gene end by 7 bases; junction bases not matched to a gene: 6. CDR1 and CDR2 from the germline V gene are LGHNA and YNFKEQ. Broader study findings: Convalescent patients in the study were few, and early post-infection timepoints were absent.

Produced via immunoSEQ multiplex PCR; TCRdb's table is partial and in-frame only. The table lists 45,000 to 50,000 clones, 50% to 80% of them singletons. The source is a human donor who received a COVID-19 vaccine. This chain links TRBV4-2 with TRBJ1-4, with 9 bases identical to TRBD1. Sequenced material: CD4+ T cells from PBMCs cultured without peptide, taken before COVID-19 vaccination. The CDR3 sequence is CASSQDWGQGIEKLFF. CDR3 DNA: TGTGCCAGCAGCCAAGATTGGGGACAGGGAATTGAAAAACTGTTTTTT.